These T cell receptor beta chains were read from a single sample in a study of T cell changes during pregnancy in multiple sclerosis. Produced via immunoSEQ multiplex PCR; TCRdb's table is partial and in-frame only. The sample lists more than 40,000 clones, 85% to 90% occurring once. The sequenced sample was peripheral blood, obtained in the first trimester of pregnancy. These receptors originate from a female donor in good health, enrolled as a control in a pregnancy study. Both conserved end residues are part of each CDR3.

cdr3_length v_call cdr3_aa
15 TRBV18 CASSPGLAINNEQFF
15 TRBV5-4 CASSLDLLSTDTQYF
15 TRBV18 CASSPTMDRRTEAFF
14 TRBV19 CASRIDRGLGPLHF
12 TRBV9 CASSVSGASYTF
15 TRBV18 CASSPQGAPHNEQFF
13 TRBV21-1 CASSPRSGGTLFF
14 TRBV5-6 CASSWTGNQETQYF
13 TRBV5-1 CASSPLGGTEAFF
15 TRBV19 CASSSASGGRYEQYF
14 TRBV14 CASSLRVATDTQYF
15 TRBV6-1 CASSEGQGRGETQYF
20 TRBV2 CASTMDPGDSQTGFNYGYTF
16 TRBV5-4 CASSPPGQGPYNEQFF
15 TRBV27 CASSRGVTPAYEQYF
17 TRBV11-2 CASSLLAQGYPGNTIYF
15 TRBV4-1 CASSPGQGPGTEAFF
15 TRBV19 CASSVRTGDPYEQYF
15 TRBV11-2 CASSQAPAGGIEQFF
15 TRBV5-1 CASSHRDTGSYEQYF
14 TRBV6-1 CASSQTGIQETQYF
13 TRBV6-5 CASSRREGPEAFF
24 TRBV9 CASSVALGGLDPLFVCCCTDTQYF
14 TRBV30 CAYHGGATNEKLFF
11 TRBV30 CAWAGMGEQYF
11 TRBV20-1 CSAKFRETQYF
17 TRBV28 CASRSGTSGKISYEQYF
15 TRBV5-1 CASSSGGGGAETQYF
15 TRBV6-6 CASSYEGVTGNTIYF
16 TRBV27 CASSLKRGSPYNEQFF
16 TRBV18 CASSHGTVSSSYEQYF
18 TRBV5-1 CASSLVGQGWPTNEKLFF
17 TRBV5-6 CASSFGVGGGIYNEQFF
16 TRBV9 CASSYGPGQDSYGYTF
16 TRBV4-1 CASSNRGRGGTGELFF
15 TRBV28 CASSRGTGGTGELFF
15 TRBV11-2 CASSLGDRVPGELFF
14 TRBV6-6 CASSPGQGNQPQHF
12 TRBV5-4 CASSGQGEEQYF
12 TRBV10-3 CAISDSGTGYTF
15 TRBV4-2 CASSWGLAGAYEQYF
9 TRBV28 CASICEQYF